The clone carrying this T cell receptor (beta chain) has only one observation. Its antigen is not known. This record belongs to a study of T cell responses to AZD1222 COVID-19 vaccine. Study-wide points: At baseline, seropositivity was found in only six AZD1222 recipients. Repertoire sampling happened only post peak T cell response. Donor demographics were predominantly white British with a female majority; clonal diversity may be underestimated.

Germline assignment: CDR1 SGHRS and CDR2 YFSETQ. This CDR3 region has 16 residues. Losses at the gene ends were 4 bases for V and 2 bases for J; bases not matched to a gene: 10. Pooling was applied to second doses at about 4 or about 12 weeks. Method: immunoSEQ multiplex PCR; TCRdb's copy keeps in-frame clones and lacks some. Altogether fewer than 120,000 clones are present, 80% to 95% being singletons, with the ten largest covering 2% to 2.5%. The TCR sequence derives from an adult who received the AZD1222 COVID-19 vaccine. Sequences were derived from peripheral blood, sampled 28 days after the second AZD1222 dose. The chain recombines TRBV5-1 with TRBJ2-7, with 9 positions matching TRBD1. The CDR3 loop is CASSLGVGQGTYEQYF. The CDR3 region has the DNA TGCGCCAGCAGCCTTGGAGTGGGACAGGGCACCTACGAGCAGTACTTC.